This T cell receptor (beta chain) was observed in a study of blood T cell repertoires in COVID-19. At the level of the study: Researchers got acute and convalescent COVID-19 samples from the United States, Italy and Spain. T cells, B-cell-depleted T cells, or PBMCs provided the cDNA or gDNA that served as material.

In the authors' methods: Amplified reference gene primers provided the basis for estimating nucleated cell counts. Repertoires were generated with immunoSEQ multiplex PCR, while TCRdb's copy carries only in-frame clones and drops some. D and trimming come from the DNA, and the V and J calls and clone size come from that table. The sample holds under 200,000 clones, around 85% seen once. Patients in Seattle were enrolled during active infection, then followed longitudinally. The CDR3 extends over 13 amino acids. From germline, CDR1 is MNHEY and CDR2 SVGAGI. V was pared by 7 bases and J by 0 bases, with 2 bases of the junction left unmatched.

This chain links TRBV6-5 with TRBJ1-1; TRBD1 agrees at 7 bases. The source material was peripheral blood. This receptor was taken from a woman at least 80 years old with COVID-19, enrolled during active disease. The CDR3, as DNA: TGTGCCAGCAACGGACAGGTGAACACTGAAGCTTTCTTT. This translates into CASNGQVNTEAFF.